The clone carrying this T cell receptor (beta chain) was picked up many times. Repertoires were generated with immunoSEQ multiplex PCR, while TCRdb's copy carries only in-frame clones and drops some. The sample lists about 180,000 clones, 85% seen once, with approximately 16% in the top ten. The sample belongs to a study of cytomegalovirus exposure and HLA in healthy donors. Sequenced input: PBMCs. The sequence came from a man between 18 and 35 years old in good health and CMV-seropositive.

The CDR3 DNA is TGTGCCAGCAGCCAAGCAGGGCAAGAATCCTCTGAAGCTTTCTTT. As protein: CASSQAGQESSEAFF. The chain combines TRBV4-2 with TRBJ1-1; TRBD1 might be the D (5 bases). The V and J ends lost 1 base and 6 bases respectively, with 15 bases between them. This CDR3 comprises 15 residues. Germline V gene data show CDR1 as LGHNA and CDR2 as YNFKEQ.